The clone carrying this T cell receptor (beta chain) came up a few times. Its antigen is undetermined. This CDR3 comprises 15 residues. The V end lost 2 bases, the J end lost 7 bases, and 17 bases lay between the germline ends. Germline V CDR1 and CDR2: MNHEY, SVGAGI. PCR employed 60 Vbeta and 13 Jbeta primers. Per the original data handling: As a later analysis found, there were 70 million to 80 million unique TCR beta chains, of which roughly 11 million were shared. Generated by immunoSEQ multiplex PCR, the TCRdb table keeps only in-frame clones and is missing some. For V, J and clone size, that table is used; D and trimming come from the DNA. There are 110,000 or so clones in the sample; approximately 80% occur only once, and roughly 5% lies in the top ten. This record belongs to a study of cytomegalovirus exposure and HLA in healthy donors. Study conclusions and caveats: Later analysis showed TCR association rates varying by HLA locus, highest for DRB1 and lowest for HLA-C. Most TCR sequences were seen very rarely across donors, but some public TCRs occurred in many. Associated with HLA alleles at 0.05 false discovery rate in a later analysis were some 16,000 TCR beta sequences.

Sequenced material: PBMCs. This TCR was recovered from a man in his forties or fifties in good health and CMV-seropositive. The genes are TRBV6-5 and TRBJ1-2; a possible D gene is TRBD1 (6 bases). CDR3 amino acids: CASSYRTDRNGGYTF. Written as DNA, the CDR3 is TGTGCCAGCAGTTACAGAACAGACAGGAACGGTGGCTACACCTTC.